This TCR beta chain was sequenced for a study of blood T cell repertoires in COVID-19. The wider study: In each case, the material was cDNA or gDNA derived from T cells, B-cell-depleted T cells, or PBMCs.

This clone was counted between two and nine times. Sequencing was performed with immunoSEQ multiplex PCR; in TCRdb, only in-frame clones are kept and a portion is missing. This table holds around 340,000 clones, around nine tenths found once. CDR1 and CDR2 (germline): ENHRY, SYGVKD. J lost 2 bases, V lost 0 bases, and 5 bases had no gene match. CDR3 length: 16 residues. Participants classified as exposed had met a COVID-19 case within 2 weeks before study entry. The chain couples TRBV10-3 to TRBJ2-3; 7 positions match TRBD2. The sample taken for sequencing was PBMCs or T cells enriched from blood (not recorded which). This TCR came from a woman aged 30 to 39 who had been exposed to COVID-19. CDR3 region: CAISESLGGVTDTQYF. CDR3 DNA sequence: TGTGCCATCAGTGAGTCTTTGGGAGGGGTCACAGATACGCAGTATTTT.